The 17 T cell receptor beta chains below all came from one sample that was sequenced in a study of type 1 regulatory T cells. TCRdb re-analysed the reads in MiXCR, keeping a single row per CDR3 protein. Of about 74,000 distinct CDR3 sequences listed, around 68% are singletons. No cognate antigen is known for these TCRs. The sample consisted of cultured T cells, either the whole culture or a sorted T cell fraction (not recorded which). Subset meaning: Tr1-enriched cell product generated in vitro against host alloantigens. The receptors shown here come from a human donor in good health.

This sequence joins TRBV20-1 and TRBJ2-3; 8 nucleotides agree with TRBD2. CDR1 is DFQATT and CDR2 is SNEGSKA in the germline V gene (reference sequence). This CDR3 spans 15 amino acids. With 5 bases clipped from V and 2 bases from J, the junction kept 9 bases outside the gene matches. CDR3: CSAHFAGGSTDTQYF. CDR3 nucleotides: TGCAGTGCTCATTTTGCGGGAGGTTCCACAGATACGCAGTATTTT.

This clonotype showed up just a few times. The chain carries TRBV7-8 and TRBJ2-7, with a weak D call TRBD1 (5 bases). Trimming removed 1 base at V and 0 bases at J, with 13 bases between. The V gene's germline CDR1 is SGHVS and CDR2 FQNEAQ. CDR3 size: 16 residues. CDR3 bases: TGTGCCAGCAGCTTAGGATTCAGGGTAGTCTCCTACGAGCAGTACTTC. It yields the protein CASSLGFRVVSYEQYF.

Regarding this clonotype: A much larger clone lies one base from this, so it may be a read error. This chain uses TRBV12-3 or TRBV12-4 with TRBJ2-1; D tentatively fits TRBD1 or TRBD2 (5 bases each). The CDR3 runs to 15 residues. This CDR3 reads CSSMGRALSYNEQFF. The DNA of the CDR3 is TGTTCCAGCATGGGGCGGGCCCTCTCCTACAATGAGCAGTTCTTC.

This clonotype occurred a few times. The chain carries TRBV2 and TRBJ2-1; 8 bases are a match to TRBD2. V shed 10 bases, J shed 0 bases, and the junction held 5 bases outside the gene matches. CDR1 is SNHLY and CDR2 is FYNNEI in the germline V gene. This CDR3 is 14 amino acids long. This chain's CDR3 is CATTSVISYNEQFF. The CDR3 DNA sequence: TGTGCCACGACTAGCGTAATCTCCTACAATGAGCAGTTCTTC.

The V gene is TRBV19, the J gene TRBJ2-1, with 10 bases fitting TRBD2. Germline lookup yields CDR1 LNHDA and CDR2 SQIVND (reference sequence). J gave up 5 bases and V 4 bases, and 8 bases lay outside the gene matches. The CDR3 is 16 amino acids. The DNA of the CDR3 is TGTGCCAGTAGTACCCCTAGCGGGAGAACCAACAATGAGCAGTTCTTC. Its protein product is CASSTPSGRTNNEQFF.

This chain links TRBV12-3 or TRBV12-4 with TRBJ2-2; 7 nucleotides agree with TRBD2. The length of the CDR3 is 13 residues. Losses at the gene ends were 5 bases for V and 5 bases for J; bases not matched to a gene: 2. The CDR3 here is CASSPGGTGELFF. In DNA form, the CDR3 reads TGTGCCAGCAGTCCCGGGGGGACCGGGGAGCTGTTTTTT.

This sequence joins TRBV29-1 and TRBJ1-1; D is uncertain. Germline V gene sequence: CDR1 SQVTM, CDR2 ANQGSEA. The V and J ends lost 4 bases and 7 bases respectively, with 10 bases between them. There are 11 residues in the CDR3. CDR3 nucleotide sequence: TGCAGCGTTGCGGATGGGGATGAAGCTTTCTTT. Its protein product is CSVADGDEAFF.

This clonotype came up a few times. The chain combines TRBV6-2 or TRBV6-3 with TRBJ2-5; no clear D. The V and J ends lost 2 bases and 5 bases respectively, with 9 bases between them. Germline CDR1 MNHEY, CDR2 SVGEGT. The CDR3 loop spans 13 amino acids. As DNA, the CDR3 is TGTGCCAGCAGTTACAGGGCTGGGGAGACCCAGTACTTC. This codes for CASSYRAGETQYF.

J is TRBJ1-5 and V is TRBV20-1, with D possibly TRBD1 on 5 matching bases. The CDR3 runs to 15 residues. V lost 3 bases and J lost 3, with 15 bases in between. Germline CDR1 is DFQATT and CDR2 is SNEGSKA (reference sequence). This chain's CDR3 is CSASRGGLTNQPQHF. CDR3 DNA: TGCAGTGCTAGCCGGGGCGGGTTGACCAATCAGCCCCAGCATTTT.

CDR3 amino acids: CSASETFTSEQYF. DNA for the CDR3: TGCAGTGCTAGCGAGACATTTACTAGCGAGCAGTACTTC. The chain employs TRBV20-1 and TRBJ2-7; weak D call: TRBD2 (5 bases). Germline V gene lookup returns CDR1 DFQATT and CDR2 SNEGSKA (reference sequence). V was cut by 3 bases and J by 6 bases, with 15 bases left in between. This CDR3 is 13 amino acids long.

The chain links TRBV7-6 to TRBJ2-7; 8 bases align to TRBD2. Germline CDR1 reads SGHVS; CDR2 reads FNYEAQ. The CDR3 consists of 17 residues. J was trimmed by 4 bases and V by 3 bases; bases with no gene match: 14. The DNA for the CDR3 is TGTGCCAGCAGCTTGGGGGTTAGTAGCGGGACGCCTTACGAGCAGTACTTC. It translates to CASSLGVSSGTPYEQYF.

The sample holds a few counts of this clonotype. The V and J genes are TRBV19 and TRBJ2-2, with 8 nucleotides matching TRBD1. Looked up from germline, CDR1 is LNHDA and CDR2 is SQIVND (reference sequence). V shed 6 bases, J shed 0 bases, and the junction held 3 bases outside the gene matches. The CDR3 sequence is 15 residues long. The DNA for the CDR3 is TGTGCCAGTAGGCCGACAGGGGCGAACACCGGGGAGCTGTTTTTT. It specifies CASRPTGANTGELFF.

This chain links TRBV5-1 with TRBJ2-2; no clear D gene. Trimming pared 1 base from V and 0 bases from J, leaving 16 bases between. The CDR3 is 18 amino acids. Germline CDR1 SGHRS, CDR2 YFSETQ. CDR3 bases: TGCGCCAGCAGCTTGAACTTGGGCAGTCGTCCGAACACCGGGGAGCTGTTTTTT. This codes for CASSLNLGSRPNTGELFF.

The chain combines TRBV29-1 with TRBJ2-1, with a possible D match to TRBD2 (6 bases). Germline V gene sequence: CDR1 SQVTM, CDR2 ANQGSEA. The CDR3 sequence is 13 residues long. V shed 3 bases and J shed 7 bases, with 13 bases lying between them. CDR3 region: CSVDYPAGNEQFF. Here the CDR3 DNA reads TGCAGCGTTGATTATCCGGCGGGAAATGAGCAGTTCTTC.

The chain has TRBV7-2 and TRBJ2-3; 11 bases are a match to TRBD2. Germline trimming cut 5 bases from V and 1 base from J; bases unmatched to any gene: 5. The CDR3 has 16 residues. The germline V gene encodes CDR1 SGHTA and CDR2 FQGNSA. CDR3 nucleotide sequence: TGTGCCAGCAGCACATTAGCGGGAGGGGGCACAGATACGCAGTATTTT. This encodes CASSTLAGGGTDTQYF.

J is TRBJ2-7 and V is TRBV6-2 or TRBV6-3; 14 bases fit TRBD2. V gave up 2 bases and J gave up 3 bases; unmatched junction bases: 9. The CDR3 contains 18 residues. Looked up from germline, CDR1 is MNHEY and CDR2 is SVGEGT. Written as DNA, the CDR3 is TGTGCCAGCAGTTACGACCCGGGACTAGCGGGAGAGTTCTACGAGCAGTACTTC. Translated, it gives CASSYDPGLAGEFYEQYF.

The J gene is TRBJ2-3, the V gene TRBV18, with D perhaps matching TRBD2 (6 bases). CDR3 length equals 16 residues. The germline V gene encodes CDR1 KGHSH and CDR2 LQKENI. Trimming removed 0 bases from V and 3 bases from J, with 13 bases in between. CDR3: CASSPPSAGRTDTQYF. The CDR3 DNA reads TGTGCCAGCTCACCACCATCGGCGGGAAGGACAGATACGCAGTATTTT.